Sequencing of this T cell receptor (beta chain) was carried out in a study of cytotoxic CD8 clonotypes in ibrutinib-treated CLL. As for the study in general: Recorded responses included approximately 24 partial and 2 complete; following median approximately 68 months, approximately 15 stayed remitted and around 12 progressed. Study results and caveats: Clonality, elevated at ibrutinib response, dropped back toward baseline at progression. Among the clonotypes, public ones were uncommon and contracted or held stable on treatment.

TCRdb's table, derived via immunoSEQ multiplex PCR, lists solely in-frame clones and lacks some. Of tens of thousands of clones in the sample, roughly 62% were seen once. As to this clone: The target antigen is unknown.

This TCR came from a human donor with chronic lymphocytic leukemia. This specimen was PBMCs, taken before ibrutinib treatment.

Here the CDR3 reads CASSSPPETQYF. DNA for the CDR3: TGTGCCAGCAGCTCCCCCCCGGAGACCCAGTACTTC. The gene calls are TRBV5-4 and TRBJ2-5; D gene ambiguous. The CDR3 is 12 amino acids. CDR1 is SGHNT and CDR2 is YYREEE in the germline V gene (reference sequence). V was trimmed by 3 bases and J by 5 bases, leaving 8 bases between them.